Listed below are T cell receptor beta chains from one sample, sequenced in a study of spatial heterogeneity in lung cancer. TCRdb redid the calling of the 5' RACE reads with MiXCR, one entry per CDR3 protein. The table shows about 11,000 distinct CDR3 sequences, with about 6.5% occurring only once. The sequenced sample was PBMCs, obtained at surgery. These receptor sequences come from a male donor with early-stage non-small cell lung cancer. The CDR3 runs from the conserved cysteine through the conserved F or W. D genes are given only for firm matches. A row's size may be missing; if present it is once, few, many or a size class.

CDR3 | DNA | J | D | size | V
CASSLEGAGEKLFF | TGTGCCAGCAGTTTGGAGGGGGCTGGAGAAAAACTGTTTTTT | TRBJ1-4 | TRBD1 | many | TRBV12-3/TRBV12-4
CASSLVKDSGELFF | TGTGCCAGCAGCTTGGTCAAGGACAGCGGGGAGCTGTTTTTT | TRBJ2-2 | NA | medium-sized | TRBV5-4
CASSLLGGLASETQYF | TGTGCCAGCAGTTTATTAGGGGGACTAGCATCCGAGACCCAGTACTTC | TRBJ2-5 | TRBD2 | medium-sized | TRBV28
CASSLIERGRNTQYF | TGTGCCAGCAGCTTGATCGAGCGGGGGAGAAATACGCAGTATTTT | TRBJ2-3 | TRBD2 | many | TRBV5-4
CASSPPGTKLFF | TGTGCCAGCAGCCCCCCGGGGACAAAACTGTTTTTT | TRBJ1-4 | NA | many | TRBV7-9
CSAQNLAGATYEQYF | TGCAGTGCTCAAAATCTAGCGGGCGCAACCTACGAGCAGTACTTC | TRBJ2-7 | TRBD2 | many | TRBV20-1
CASSTTNYGYTF | TGTGCCAGCAGCACAACTAACTATGGCTACACCTTC | TRBJ1-2 | NA | few | TRBV7-9
CASSDGTSGTDTQYF | TGTGCCAGCAGTGACGGGACTAGCGGCACAGATACGCAGTATTTT | TRBJ2-3 | TRBD2 | medium-sized | TRBV6-4
CASGLVSAEAFF | TGTGCTAGTGGTTTGGTATCTGCTGAAGCTTTCTTT | TRBJ1-1 | NA | medium-sized | TRBV12-5
CASSLMRTGSSGNTIYF | TGTGCCAGCAGCTTAATGCGGACAGGGAGCTCTGGAAACACCATATATTTT | TRBJ1-3 | TRBD1 | many | TRBV13
CASRPRVNSYNEQFF | TGTGCCAGCAGACCCAGGGTCAACTCCTACAATGAGCAGTTCTTC | TRBJ2-1 | NA | many | TRBV28
CARQMKYF | TGTGCCAGGCAGATGAAGTACTTC | TRBJ2-7 | NA | few | TRBV21-1
CSLAETEAFF | TGCAGCCTTGCGGAGACTGAAGCTTTCTTT | TRBJ1-1 | NA | medium-sized | TRBV29-1
CASSSLGNIQYF | TGTGCCAGCAGCTCACTTGGGAACATTCAGTACTTC | TRBJ2-4 | NA | many | TRBV6-2/TRBV6-3
CASRSDRRGLYF | TGTGCCAGCAGATCCGACAGGCGGGGTCTGTACTTC | TRBJ2-7 | NA | medium-sized | TRBV6-2/TRBV6-3
CASSVGNEGASNEKLFF | TGTGCCAGCAGCGTAGGAAACGAGGGCGCCTCGAATGAAAAACTGTTTTTT | TRBJ1-4 | NA | medium-sized | TRBV9
CASRGQPGLGANVLTF | TGTGCCAGCAGAGGGCAGCCCGGGCTCGGGGCCAACGTCCTGACTTTC | TRBJ2-6 | NA | medium-sized | TRBV2
CASTEYTEAFF | TGTGCCAGTACGGAATACACTGAAGCTTTCTTT | TRBJ1-1 | NA | NA | TRBV19
CASSFFSGAGAIYF | TGTGCCAGCAGTTTCTTCTCAGGGGCGGGGGCCATATATTTT | TRBJ1-3 | NA | many | TRBV28
CASSAGTGAINEQFF | TGTGCCAGCTCAGCCGGGACAGGGGCGATCAATGAGCAGTTCTTC | TRBJ2-1 | TRBD1 | few | TRBV18
CASRMDNEQFF | TGTGCCAGCAGGATGGACAATGAGCAGTTCTTC | TRBJ2-1 | NA | many | TRBV7-9
CASSRGLAETQYF | TGTGCCAGCAGCCGTGGGCTAGCGGAGACCCAGTACTTC | TRBJ2-5 | NA | NA | TRBV2
CSDGTNPDDEQYF | TGCAGTGACGGGACTAACCCCGACGACGAGCAGTACTTC | TRBJ2-7 | TRBD2 | many | TRBV20-1
CASSGMTGDYGYTF | TGTGCCAGCAGCGGGATGACAGGGGACTATGGCTACACCTTC | TRBJ1-2 | TRBD1 | many | TRBV5-5
CASSLGTRNTYEQYF | TGTGCCAGCAGTCTCGGGACACGCAATACCTACGAGCAGTACTTC | TRBJ2-7 | NA | few | TRBV27
CASSYSSPAADTQYF | TGTGCCAGCAGTTACTCTAGTCCAGCAGCAGATACGCAGTATTTT | TRBJ2-3 | NA | NA | TRBV6-5
CSAYDRSSNQPQHF | TGCAGTGCTTATGACAGGAGTAGCAATCAGCCCCAGCATTTT | TRBJ1-5 | NA | many | TRBV20-1
CSARVRGKSSYNEQFF | TGCAGTGCTAGAGTCCGGGGAAAAAGCTCCTACAATGAGCAGTTCTTC | TRBJ2-1 | NA | medium-sized | TRBV20-1
CASSVAWDQQETQYF | TGTGCCAGCAGCGTAGCCTGGGACCAACAAGAGACCCAGTACTTC | TRBJ2-5 | NA | few | TRBV9
CASSFLSEAFF | TGTGCCAGCAGTTTTCTCTCCGAAGCTTTCTTT | TRBJ1-1 | NA | medium-sized | TRBV12-3/TRBV12-4
CSVAVLYTGELFF | TGCAGCGTTGCGGTGCTATACACCGGGGAGCTGTTTTTT | TRBJ2-2 | NA | NA | TRBV29-1
CASSLDLGANQPQHF | TGTGCCAGCAGTTTGGACCTAGGGGCAAATCAGCCCCAGCATTTT | TRBJ1-5 | NA | NA | TRBV28
CASSPRKKTSGAETQYF | TGTGCCAGCAGCCCCAGGAAAAAGACTAGCGGGGCAGAGACCCAGTACTTC | TRBJ2-5 | TRBD2 | once | TRBV11-2
CASRNHGANTEAFF | TGTGCCAGCAGGAACCACGGGGCGAACACTGAAGCTTTCTTT | TRBJ1-1 | NA | NA | TRBV6-2/TRBV6-3